This TCR beta chain was sequenced for a study of blood T cells in healthy people across ages. CDR1 and CDR2 from the germline V gene are SGHTA and FQGNSA. The CDR3 has 13 amino acids. Using a J-beta primer mix together with a sample-barcoded 5' primer, a second PCR was run for about 7 to 12 cycles. TCRdb re-derived calls from the 5' RACE reads in MiXCR, one entry per CDR3 protein. The sample records roughly 1 million distinct CDR3 sequences, under 30% being singletons. The same data also contributed to another study, on T cells of mothers and their children. Per that paper: Both sample barcodes and 2-4 random nucleotides came from the M1S primer of the second PCR. T cell clones that were persistent and microchimeric went undetected.

V is TRBV7-2 and J is TRBJ2-5, with TRBD2 as a possible D gene (5 bases). The end of the DNA is better explained by TRBJ2-1, so the J call may be wrong. The sample comprised blood. The clonotype originates from a girl aged 2 to 10 in good health. The CDR3 spells CASSPIRGSEQFF. The CDR3 bases are TGTGCCAGCAGCCCAATCAGAGGGTCAGAGCAGTTCTTC.